In this sample, the clone carrying this TCR beta chain turned up once. The antigen remains undetermined. Every donor provided one heparinised blood draw, which averaged about 116 mL. CD4+ cells of the naive, central memory, regulatory and stem cell-like memory types were sorted via CD45RO/CCR7/CD25/CD127/CD95/CD27. Sequencing targeted expressed TCRB transcripts, as all isolated RNA had been reverse transcribed. Naive, central memory and regulatory T cell samples averaged about 3.3 million immunoSEQ reads each. TCRdb's copy holds only in-frame clones and misses some; the assay was immunoSEQ multiplex PCR. The sample holds a few hundred thousand clones, roughly 25% seen once. This CDR3 has 14 residues. In germline, CDR1 is SGDLS, CDR2 YYNGEE. Deletions cut 2 bases from V and 3 bases from J, with 12 bases between. The sample is drawn from a study of beta chain features in type 1 diabetes. Whole-study context: Across every sample, roughly 100 million sorted cells were examined in total.

Study results and limitations: All four CD4+ subsets of Type 1 diabetes patients contained TCRB CDR3s that were moderately but significantly shorter.

The specimen was naive CD4+ T cells from blood. This clonotype originated in a woman younger than 45 with type 1 diabetes. The V call is TRBV9, the J call TRBJ2-7; maybe TRBD2 (6 bases). Written as DNA, the CDR3 is TGTGCCAGCAGCGTCGGCGGGGACGACTACGAGCAGTACTTC. Protein product: CASSVGGDDYEQYF.